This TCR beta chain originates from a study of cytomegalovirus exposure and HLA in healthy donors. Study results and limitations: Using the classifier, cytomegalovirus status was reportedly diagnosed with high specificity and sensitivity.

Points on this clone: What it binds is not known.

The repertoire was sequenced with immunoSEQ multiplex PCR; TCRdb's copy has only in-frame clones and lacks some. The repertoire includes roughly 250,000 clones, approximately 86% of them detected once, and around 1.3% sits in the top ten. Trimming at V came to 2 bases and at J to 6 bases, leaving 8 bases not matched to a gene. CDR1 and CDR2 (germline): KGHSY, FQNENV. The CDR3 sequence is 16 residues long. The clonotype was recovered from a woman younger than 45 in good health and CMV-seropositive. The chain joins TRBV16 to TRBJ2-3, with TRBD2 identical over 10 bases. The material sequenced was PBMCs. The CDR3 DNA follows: TGTGCCAGCAGCCAAGGGCTAGCGGGAGCCGGGGATACGCAGTATTTT. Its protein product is CASSQGLAGAGDTQYF.